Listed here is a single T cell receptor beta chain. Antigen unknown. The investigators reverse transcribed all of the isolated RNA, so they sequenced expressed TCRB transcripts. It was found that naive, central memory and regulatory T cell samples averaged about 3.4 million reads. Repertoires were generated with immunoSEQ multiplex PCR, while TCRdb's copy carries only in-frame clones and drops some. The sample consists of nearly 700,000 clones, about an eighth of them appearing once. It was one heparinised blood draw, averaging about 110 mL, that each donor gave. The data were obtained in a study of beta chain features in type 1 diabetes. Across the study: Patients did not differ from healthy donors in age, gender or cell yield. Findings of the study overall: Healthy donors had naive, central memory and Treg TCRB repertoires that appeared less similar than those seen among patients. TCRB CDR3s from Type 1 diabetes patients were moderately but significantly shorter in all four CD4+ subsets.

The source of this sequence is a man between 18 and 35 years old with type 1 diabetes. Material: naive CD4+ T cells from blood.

CDR3 nucleotides: TGTGCCAGCCAAGTTCAAAGCTCCTATAATTCACCCCTCCACTTT. This codes for CASQVQSSYNSPLHF. The chain combines TRBV18 with TRBJ1-6; no definite D call. Per the germline V gene, CDR1 is KGHSH and CDR2 is LQKENI. V lost 8 bases and J lost 0, with 11 bases in between. This CDR3 spans 15 amino acids.